Listed here are 6 T cell receptor beta chains from one sample, sequenced in a study of cytomegalovirus exposure and HLA in healthy donors (TCRdb year 2017). The library came from the immunoSEQ multiplex PCR assay. For the multiplex PCR, a mixture combining 60 forward primers for TCR Vbeta segments and 13 reverse primers for TCR Jbeta segments was used. Entries here come from immuneACCESS through TCRdb and include only in-frame sequences with V and J called. Some clones fail to appear in such tables; in the studies checked, an unresolved V gene covers under half of the shortfall, and the cause of the remainder is unknown. For this sample there are over 150,000 clones; over 65% appear just once. The top ten clones comprise about 1.4% of the sample. The sample consisted of PBMCs. These receptors originate from a woman in her twenties or thirties in good health and CMV-seropositive.

The chain combines TRBV7-2 with TRBJ2-5; a possible D gene is TRBD2 (6 bases). The CDR3 is 18 residues long. The ends were cut back, 1 base at V and 1 base at J, with 19 bases in the middle. Germline CDR1 is SGHTA and CDR2 is FQGNSA. The CDR3 coding sequence is TGTGCCAGCAGCTTAGGAATTGGGACTCCTCCCCGCCAAGAGACCCAGTACTTC. Its translation: CASSLGIGTPPRQETQYF.

The table lists this clone with a few counts. CDR3 sequence reads: CAARGTAGETQYF. CDR3 DNA: TGTGCCGCCCGGGGGACAGCAGGAGAGACCCAGTACTTC. This chain connects TRBV10-3 to TRBJ2-5, with a tentative D call TRBD1 (7 bases). Trimming left V 11 bases short and J 4 bases short, with 17 bases between. Germline loops: CDR1 ENHRY, CDR2 SYGVKD. CDR3 size: 13 residues.

V gene TRBV30 combines with J gene TRBJ1-1, with a weak D call TRBD1 (5 bases). The V and J ends lost 1 base and 2 bases respectively, with 8 bases between them. The germline gives CDR1 GTSNPN, CDR2 SVGIG (reference sequence). The CDR3 has 13 amino acids. CDR3 amino acids: CAWSAGLNTEAFF. CDR3 DNA: TGTGCCTGGAGTGCGGGACTCAACACTGAAGCTTTCTTT.

This clone was counted between two and nine times. V and J are TRBV25-1 and TRBJ2-6; no clear D gene. Trimming left V 6 bases short and J 2 bases short, with 2 bases between. CDR1 is MGHDK, CDR2 SYGVNS, per germline. The CDR3 extends over 12 amino acids. CDR3 nucleotide sequence: TGTGCCAGCAGCGCTGGGGCCAACGTCCTGACTTTC. This translates into CASSAGANVLTF.

The rearrangement uses TRBV7-2 and TRBJ1-1; unclear D gene. CDR1 is SGHTA and CDR2 is FQGNSA in the germline V gene. Trimming removed 1 base at V and 6 bases at J, with 6 bases between. This CDR3 is built from 12 residues. The chain's CDR3 is CASSLELAEAFF. CDR3 bases: TGTGCCAGCAGCTTAGAACTGGCTGAAGCTTTCTTT.

This clone was counted once. V gene TRBV4-3 combines with J gene TRBJ2-1; D not resolved. Germline V gene data show CDR1 as LGHNA and CDR2 as YSLEER. Trimming pared 2 bases from V and 9 bases from J, leaving 11 bases between. CDR3 size: 13 residues. CDR3 residues: CASSQWVRSEQFF. The DNA for the CDR3 is TGCGCCAGCAGCCAATGGGTACGGAGTGAGCAGTTCTTC.